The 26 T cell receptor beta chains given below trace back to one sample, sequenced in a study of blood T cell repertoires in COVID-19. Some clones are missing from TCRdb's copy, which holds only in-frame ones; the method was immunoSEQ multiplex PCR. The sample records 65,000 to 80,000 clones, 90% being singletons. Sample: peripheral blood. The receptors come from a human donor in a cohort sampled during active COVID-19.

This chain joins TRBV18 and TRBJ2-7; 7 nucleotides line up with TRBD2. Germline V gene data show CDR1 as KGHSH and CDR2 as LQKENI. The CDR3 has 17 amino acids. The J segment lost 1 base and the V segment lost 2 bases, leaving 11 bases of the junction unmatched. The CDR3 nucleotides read TGTGCCAGCTCACCAAGGCCTAGCGGCGTAGGATCCTACGAGCAGTACTTC. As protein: CASSPRPSGVGSYEQYF.

The CDR3 bases are TGTGCCAGCAGCCGGGGAGCGGGAGGGGCGGATACGCAGTATTTT. Translated, it gives CASSRGAGGADTQYF. This chain links TRBV4-2 with TRBJ2-3, with TRBD2 identical over 10 bases. Trimming removed 4 bases from V and 6 bases from J; junction bases left unmatched: 7. The CDR3 is 15 amino acids. Germline lookup yields CDR1 LGHNA and CDR2 YNFKEQ.

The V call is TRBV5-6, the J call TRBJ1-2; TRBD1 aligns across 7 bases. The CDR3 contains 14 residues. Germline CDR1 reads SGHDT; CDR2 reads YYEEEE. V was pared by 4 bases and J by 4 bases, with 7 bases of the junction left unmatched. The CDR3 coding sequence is TGTGCCAGCAGCCAGGGACAGTTGCCCTATGGCTACACCTTC. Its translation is CASSQGQLPYGYTF.

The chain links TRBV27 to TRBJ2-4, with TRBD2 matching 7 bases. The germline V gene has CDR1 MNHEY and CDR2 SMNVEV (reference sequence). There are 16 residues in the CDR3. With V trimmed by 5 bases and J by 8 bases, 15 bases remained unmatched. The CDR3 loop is CASSPLPSGVEDIQYF. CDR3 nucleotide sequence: TGTGCCAGCAGTCCCCTGCCTAGCGGAGTGGAGGACATTCAGTACTTC.

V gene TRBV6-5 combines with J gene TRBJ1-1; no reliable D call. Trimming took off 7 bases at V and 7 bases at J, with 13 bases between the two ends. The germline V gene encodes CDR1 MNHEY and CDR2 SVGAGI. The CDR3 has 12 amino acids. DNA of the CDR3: TGTGCCAGCAAGGTTTGGCGGGGTGAAGCTTTCTTT. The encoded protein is CASKVWRGEAFF.

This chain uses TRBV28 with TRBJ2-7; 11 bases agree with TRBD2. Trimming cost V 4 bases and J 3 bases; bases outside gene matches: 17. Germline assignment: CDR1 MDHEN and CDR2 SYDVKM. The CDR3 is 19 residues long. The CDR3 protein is CASSSPGLADFTQVYEQYF. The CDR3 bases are TGTGCCAGCAGTTCTCCGGGACTAGCGGACTTCACCCAAGTCTACGAGCAGTACTTC.

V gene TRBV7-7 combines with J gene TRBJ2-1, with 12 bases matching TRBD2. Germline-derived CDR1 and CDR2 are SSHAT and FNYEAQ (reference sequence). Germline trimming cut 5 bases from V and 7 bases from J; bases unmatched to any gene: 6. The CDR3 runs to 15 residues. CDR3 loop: CASSRLAGAGNEQFF. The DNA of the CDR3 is TGTGCCAGCAGCCGACTAGCGGGAGCGGGGAATGAGCAGTTCTTC.

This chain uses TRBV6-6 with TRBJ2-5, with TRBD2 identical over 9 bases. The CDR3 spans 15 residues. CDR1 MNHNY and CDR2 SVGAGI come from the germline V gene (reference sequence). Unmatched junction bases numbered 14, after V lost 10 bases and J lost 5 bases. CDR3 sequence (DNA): TGTGCCACCACGGGGAGGCGGGAGGGCGGTGAGACCCAGTACTTC. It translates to CATTGRREGGETQYF.

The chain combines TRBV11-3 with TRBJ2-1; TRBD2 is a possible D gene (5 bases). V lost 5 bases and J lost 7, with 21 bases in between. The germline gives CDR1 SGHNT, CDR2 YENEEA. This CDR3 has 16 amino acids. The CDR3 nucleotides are TGTGCCAGCAGCCTGGACGGGATTGGCCTAGGGAATGAGCAGTTCTTC. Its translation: CASSLDGIGLGNEQFF.

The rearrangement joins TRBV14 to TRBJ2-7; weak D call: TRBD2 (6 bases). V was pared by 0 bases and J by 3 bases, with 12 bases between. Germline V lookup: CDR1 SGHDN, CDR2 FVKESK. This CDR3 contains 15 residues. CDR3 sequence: CASSQENSGYYEQYF. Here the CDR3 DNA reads TGTGCCAGCAGCCAAGAGAATAGCGGATACTACGAGCAGTACTTC.

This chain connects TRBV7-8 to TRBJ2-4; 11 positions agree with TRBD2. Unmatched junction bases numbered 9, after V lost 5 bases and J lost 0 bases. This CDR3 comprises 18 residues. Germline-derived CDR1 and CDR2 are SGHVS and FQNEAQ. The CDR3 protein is CASSVLMGLAEAKNIQYF. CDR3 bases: TGTGCCAGCAGCGTCCTTATGGGACTAGCGGAAGCCAAAAACATTCAGTACTTC.

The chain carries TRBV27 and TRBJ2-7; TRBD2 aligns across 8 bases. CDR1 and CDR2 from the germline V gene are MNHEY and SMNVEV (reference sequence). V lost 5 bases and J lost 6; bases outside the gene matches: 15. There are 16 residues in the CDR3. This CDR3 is CASSPPTSASNSEQYF. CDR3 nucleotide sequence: TGTGCCAGCAGTCCCCCGACTAGCGCCAGTAACAGCGAGCAGTACTTC.

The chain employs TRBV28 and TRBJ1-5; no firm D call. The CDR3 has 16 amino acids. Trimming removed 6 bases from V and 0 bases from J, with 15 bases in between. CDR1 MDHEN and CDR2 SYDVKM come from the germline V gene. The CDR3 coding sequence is TGTGCCAGCAGGTCCTACCAACTCTCTAGCAATCAGCCCCAGCATTTT. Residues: CASRSYQLSSNQPQHF. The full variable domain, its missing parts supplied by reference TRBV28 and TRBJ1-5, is DVKVTQSSRYLVKRTGEKVFLECVQDMDHENMFWYRQDPGLGLRLIYFSYDVKMKEKGDIPEGYSVSREKKERFSLILESASTNQTSMYLCASRSYQLSSNQPQHFGDGTRLSIL.

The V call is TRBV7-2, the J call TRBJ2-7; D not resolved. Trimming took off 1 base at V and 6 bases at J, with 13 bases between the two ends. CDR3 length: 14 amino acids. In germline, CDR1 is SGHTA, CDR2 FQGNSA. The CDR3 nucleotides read TGTGCCAGCAGCTTAGAGGCTAGTATATCCGAGCAGTACTTC. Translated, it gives CASSLEASISEQYF.

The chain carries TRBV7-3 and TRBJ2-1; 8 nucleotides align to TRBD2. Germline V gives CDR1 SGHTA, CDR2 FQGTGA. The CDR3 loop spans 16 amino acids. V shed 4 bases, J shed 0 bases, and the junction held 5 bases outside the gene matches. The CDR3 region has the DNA TGTGCCAGCAGCTGGACTAGCTGGGACTCCTACAATGAGCAGTTCTTC. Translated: CASSWTSWDSYNEQFF.

The CDR3 region has the DNA TGTGCCAGCAGCATGGGGGGATTGACCGGGGAGCTGTTTTTT. Translation: CASSMGGLTGELFF. The V gene is TRBV11-2, the J gene TRBJ2-2, with a tentative D call TRBD2 (6 bases). In germline, CDR1 is SGHAT, CDR2 FQNNGV. Trimming pared 5 bases from V and 5 bases from J, leaving 12 bases between. The CDR3 covers 14 residues.

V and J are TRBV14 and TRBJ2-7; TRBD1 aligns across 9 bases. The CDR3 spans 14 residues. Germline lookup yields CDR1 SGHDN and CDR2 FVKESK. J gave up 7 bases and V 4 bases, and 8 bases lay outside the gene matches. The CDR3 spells CASSPGQGFEEQYF. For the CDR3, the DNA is TGTGCCAGCAGCCCGGGACAGGGCTTCGAGGAGCAGTACTTC.

CDR3 sequence: CASSPSASGTYEQYF. CDR3 in DNA: TGTGCCAGCTCACCATCGGCTAGCGGAACCTACGAGCAGTACTTC. This rearrangement joins TRBV18 to TRBJ2-7, with 7 nucleotides matching TRBD2. V lost 2 bases and J lost 2; bases outside the gene matches: 6. Germline-derived CDR1 and CDR2 are KGHSH and LQKENI. The CDR3 runs to 15 residues.

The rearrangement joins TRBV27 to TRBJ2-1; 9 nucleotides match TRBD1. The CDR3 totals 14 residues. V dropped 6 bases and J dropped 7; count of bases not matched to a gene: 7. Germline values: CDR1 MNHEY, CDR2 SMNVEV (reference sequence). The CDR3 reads CASSLDRGRNEQFF. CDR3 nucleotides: TGTGCCAGCAGCTTAGACAGGGGGAGAAATGAGCAGTTCTTC.

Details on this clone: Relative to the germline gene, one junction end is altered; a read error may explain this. In nucleotides, the CDR3 is TGTGCTAGCAGCTTGAGTCGGGGGGGAGCAGATACGCAGTATTTT. Encoded protein: CASSLSRGGADTQYF. The genes are TRBV7-7 and TRBJ2-3; 8 bases map to TRBD2. Germline CDR1 reads SSHAT; CDR2 reads FNYEAQ (reference sequence). The CDR3 is made up of 15 amino acids.

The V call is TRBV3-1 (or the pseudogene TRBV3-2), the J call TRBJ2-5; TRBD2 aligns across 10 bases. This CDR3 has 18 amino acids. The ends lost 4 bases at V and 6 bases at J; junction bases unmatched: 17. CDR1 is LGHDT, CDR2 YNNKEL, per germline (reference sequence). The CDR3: CASSPTRGSGRVRKTQYF. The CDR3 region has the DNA TGTGCCAGCAGCCCCACAAGGGGCAGCGGGAGGGTCCGGAAGACCCAGTACTTC.

As DNA, the CDR3 is TGTGCCAGCAGTTACCCCGGACTAGCGGGAGAAGAGACCCAGTACTTC. Protein: CASSYPGLAGEETQYF. V and J are TRBV6-2 or TRBV6-3 and TRBJ2-5, with 13 bases that match TRBD2. The CDR3 is 16 amino acids. With V trimmed by 2 bases and J by 3 bases, 3 bases remained unmatched. Germline V gene data show CDR1 as MNHEY and CDR2 as SVGEGT.

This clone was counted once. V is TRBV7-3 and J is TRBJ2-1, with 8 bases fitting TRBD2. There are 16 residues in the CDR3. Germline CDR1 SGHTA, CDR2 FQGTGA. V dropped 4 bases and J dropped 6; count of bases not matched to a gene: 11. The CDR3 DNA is TGTGCCAGCAGCTCCCCAACTAGCGGTCCAATCAATGAGCAGTTCTTC. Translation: CASSSPTSGPINEQFF.

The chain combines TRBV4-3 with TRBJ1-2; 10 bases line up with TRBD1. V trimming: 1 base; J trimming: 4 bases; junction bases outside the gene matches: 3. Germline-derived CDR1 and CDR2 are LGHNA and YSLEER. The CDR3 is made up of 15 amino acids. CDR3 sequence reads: CASSQGDRGSYGYTF. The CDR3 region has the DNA TGCGCCAGCAGCCAAGGGGACAGGGGAAGCTATGGCTACACCTTC.

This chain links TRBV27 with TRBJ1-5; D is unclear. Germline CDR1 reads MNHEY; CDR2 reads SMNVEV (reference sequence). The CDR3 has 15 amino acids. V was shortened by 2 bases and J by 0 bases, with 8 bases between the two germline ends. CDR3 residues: CASSLSTNSNQPQHF. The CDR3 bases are TGTGCCAGCAGTTTAAGCACGAATAGCAATCAGCCCCAGCATTTT.

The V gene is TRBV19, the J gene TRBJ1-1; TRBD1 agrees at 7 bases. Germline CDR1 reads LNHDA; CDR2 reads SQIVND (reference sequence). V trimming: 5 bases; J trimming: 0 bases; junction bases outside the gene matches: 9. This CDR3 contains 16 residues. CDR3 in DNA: TGTGCCAGTAGTTCCCGACAGGGCTCCATGAACACTGAAGCTTTCTTT. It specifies CASSSRQGSMNTEAFF.